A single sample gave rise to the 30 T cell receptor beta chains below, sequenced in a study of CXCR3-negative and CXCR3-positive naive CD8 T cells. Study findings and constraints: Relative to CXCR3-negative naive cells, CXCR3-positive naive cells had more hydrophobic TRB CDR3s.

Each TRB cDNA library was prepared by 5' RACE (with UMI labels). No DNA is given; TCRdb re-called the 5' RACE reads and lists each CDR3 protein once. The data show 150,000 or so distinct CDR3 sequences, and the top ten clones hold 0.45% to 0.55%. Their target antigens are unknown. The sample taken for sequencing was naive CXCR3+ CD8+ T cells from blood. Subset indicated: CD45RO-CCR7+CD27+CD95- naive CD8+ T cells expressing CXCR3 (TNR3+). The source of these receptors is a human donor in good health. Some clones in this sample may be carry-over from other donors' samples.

CDR3 residues: CASRSGGAKETQYF. V usage is TRBV5-6 and J usage is TRBJ2-5; the TCRdb call, TRBD2, lacks DNA for checking. CDR3 length equals 14 residues. Germline V gene data show CDR1 as SGHDT and CDR2 as YYEEEE. Full variable domain (missing parts from reference TRBV5-6 and TRBJ2-5): DAGVTQSPTHLIKTRGQQVTLRCSPKSGHDTVSWYQQALGQGPQFIFQYYEEEERQRGNFPDRFSGHQFPNYSSELNVNALLLGDSALYLCASRSGGAKETQYFGPGTRLLVL.

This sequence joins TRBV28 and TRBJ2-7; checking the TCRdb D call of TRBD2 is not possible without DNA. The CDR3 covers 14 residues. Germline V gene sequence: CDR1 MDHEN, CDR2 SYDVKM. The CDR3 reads CASSLALPAYEQYF.

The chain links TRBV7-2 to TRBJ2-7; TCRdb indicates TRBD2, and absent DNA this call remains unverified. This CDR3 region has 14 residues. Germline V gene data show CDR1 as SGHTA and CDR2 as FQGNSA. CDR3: CASSWRDGHTEQYF.

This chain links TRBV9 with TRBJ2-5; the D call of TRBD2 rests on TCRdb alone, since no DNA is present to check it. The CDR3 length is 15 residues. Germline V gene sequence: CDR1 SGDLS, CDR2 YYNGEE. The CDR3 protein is CASSVASGLQETQYF.

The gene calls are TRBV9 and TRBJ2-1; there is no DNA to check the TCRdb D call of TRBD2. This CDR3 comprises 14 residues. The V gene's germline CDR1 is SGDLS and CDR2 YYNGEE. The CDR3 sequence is CASSAGQGRSGQFF.

The CDR3 is CASSLNGPDEQYF. This rearrangement joins TRBV5-1 to TRBJ2-7. CDR1 is SGHRS, CDR2 YFSETQ, per germline. The CDR3 totals 13 residues. Full variable domain (outside the CDR3, taken from reference TRBV5-1 and TRBJ2-7): KAGVTQTPRYLIKTRGQQVTLSCSPISGHRSVSWYQQTPGQGLQFLFEYFSETQRNKGNFPGRFSGRQFSNSRSEMNVSTLELGDSALYLCASSLNGPDEQYFGPGTRLTVT.

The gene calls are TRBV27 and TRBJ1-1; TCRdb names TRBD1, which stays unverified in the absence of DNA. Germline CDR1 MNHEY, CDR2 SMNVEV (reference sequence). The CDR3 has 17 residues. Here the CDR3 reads CASSLVGHLGMGTEAFF.

This CDR3 is CASSSTGANSPLHF. This chain uses TRBV5-1 with TRBJ1-6; TCRdb gives TRBD1 as the D gene, but with no DNA this cannot be confirmed. Per germline, CDR1 SGHRS and CDR2 YFSETQ. CDR3 size: 14 residues.

The CDR3 sequence is CASSPRPTGVYGYTF. The V and J genes are TRBV3-1 and TRBJ1-2; TCRdb gives TRBD1 as the D gene, but with no DNA this cannot be confirmed. The CDR3 spans 15 residues. Germline CDR1 LGHDT, CDR2 YNNKEL (reference sequence). Looking up the rest from reference TRBV3-1 and TRBJ1-2 gives the full variable domain: DTAVSQTPKYLVTQMGNDKSIKCEQNLGHDTMYWYKQDSKKFLKIMFSYNNKELIINETVPNRFSPKSPDKAHLNLHINSLELGDSAVYFCASSPRPTGVYGYTFGSGTRLTVV.

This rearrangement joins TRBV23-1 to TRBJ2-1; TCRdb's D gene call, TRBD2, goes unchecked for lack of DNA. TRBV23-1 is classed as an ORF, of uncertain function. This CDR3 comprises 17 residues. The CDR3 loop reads CASSHPGTVRSYNEQFF.

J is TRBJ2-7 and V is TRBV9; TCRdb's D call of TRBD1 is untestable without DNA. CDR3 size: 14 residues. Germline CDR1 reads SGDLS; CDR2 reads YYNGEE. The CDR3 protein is CASSVTGGSYEQYF.

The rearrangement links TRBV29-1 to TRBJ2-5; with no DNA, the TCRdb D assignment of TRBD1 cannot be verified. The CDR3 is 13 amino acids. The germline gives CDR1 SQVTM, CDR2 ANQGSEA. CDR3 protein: CSVGPRNQETQYF.

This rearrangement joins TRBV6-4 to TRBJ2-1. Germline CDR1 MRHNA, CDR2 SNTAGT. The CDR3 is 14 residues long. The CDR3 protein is CASSHGGPSNEQFF.

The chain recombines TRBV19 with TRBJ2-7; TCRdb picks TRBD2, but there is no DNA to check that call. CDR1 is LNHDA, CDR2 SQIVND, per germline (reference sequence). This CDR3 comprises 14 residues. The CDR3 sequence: CASSIVDGRYEQYF.

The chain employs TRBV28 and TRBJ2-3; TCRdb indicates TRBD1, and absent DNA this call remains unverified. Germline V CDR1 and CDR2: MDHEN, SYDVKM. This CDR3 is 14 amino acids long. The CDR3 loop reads CASSGGSYTDTQYF. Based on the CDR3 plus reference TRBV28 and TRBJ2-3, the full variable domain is DVKVTQSSRYLVKRTGEKVFLECVQDMDHENMFWYRQDPGLGLRLIYFSYDVKMKEKGDIPEGYSVSREKKERFSLILESASTNQTSMYLCASSGGSYTDTQYFGPGTRLTVL.

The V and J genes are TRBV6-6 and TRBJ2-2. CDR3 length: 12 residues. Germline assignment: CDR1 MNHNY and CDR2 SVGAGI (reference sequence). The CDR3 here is CASSYLRGELFF.

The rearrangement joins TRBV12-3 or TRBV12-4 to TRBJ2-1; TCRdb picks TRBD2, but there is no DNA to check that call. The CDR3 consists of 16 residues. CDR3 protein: CASSAQTSGEYNEQFF.

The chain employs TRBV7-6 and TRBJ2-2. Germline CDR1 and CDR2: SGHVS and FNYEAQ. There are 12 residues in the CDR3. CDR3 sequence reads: CASSSTTGELFF.

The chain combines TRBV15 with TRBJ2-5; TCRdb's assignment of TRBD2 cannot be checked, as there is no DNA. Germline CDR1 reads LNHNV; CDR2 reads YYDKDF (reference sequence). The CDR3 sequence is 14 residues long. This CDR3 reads CATSRDMREETQYF.

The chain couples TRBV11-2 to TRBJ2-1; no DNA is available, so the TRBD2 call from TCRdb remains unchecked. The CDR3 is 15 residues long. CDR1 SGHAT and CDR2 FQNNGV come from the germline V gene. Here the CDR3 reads CASSFSAEDYNEQFF.

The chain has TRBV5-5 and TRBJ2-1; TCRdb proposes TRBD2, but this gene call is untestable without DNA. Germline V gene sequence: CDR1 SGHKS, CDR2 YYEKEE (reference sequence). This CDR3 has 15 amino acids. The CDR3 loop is CASSLVREGLDEQFF.

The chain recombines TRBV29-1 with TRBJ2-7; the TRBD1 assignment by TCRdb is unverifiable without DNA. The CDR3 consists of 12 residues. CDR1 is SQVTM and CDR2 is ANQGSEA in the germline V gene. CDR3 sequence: CSVEGTSYEQYF.

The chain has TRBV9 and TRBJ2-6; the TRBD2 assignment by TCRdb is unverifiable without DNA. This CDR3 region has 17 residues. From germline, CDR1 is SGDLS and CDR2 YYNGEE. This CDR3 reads CASSDDVVGRGANVLTF.

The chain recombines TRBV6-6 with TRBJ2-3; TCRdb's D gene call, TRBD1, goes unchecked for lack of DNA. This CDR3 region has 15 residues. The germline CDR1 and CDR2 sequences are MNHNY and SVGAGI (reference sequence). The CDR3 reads CVTGVPVASTDTQYF.

The CDR3 loop reads CASSLVRQITTFNEQFF. The chain links TRBV7-6 to TRBJ2-1. The CDR3 extends over 17 amino acids. Germline CDR1 SGHVS, CDR2 FNYEAQ.

The CDR3 spells CSVDRGINEQFF. This chain uses TRBV29-1 with TRBJ2-1. The CDR3 contains 12 residues. CDR1 and CDR2 from the germline V gene are SQVTM and ANQGSEA.

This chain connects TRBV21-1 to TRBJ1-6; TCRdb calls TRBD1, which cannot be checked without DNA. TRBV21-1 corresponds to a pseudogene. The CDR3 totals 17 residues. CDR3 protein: CASSKVGHRFNNSPLHF.

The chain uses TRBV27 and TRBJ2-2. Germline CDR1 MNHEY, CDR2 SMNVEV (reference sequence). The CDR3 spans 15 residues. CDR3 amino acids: CASSPIWYDTGELFF.

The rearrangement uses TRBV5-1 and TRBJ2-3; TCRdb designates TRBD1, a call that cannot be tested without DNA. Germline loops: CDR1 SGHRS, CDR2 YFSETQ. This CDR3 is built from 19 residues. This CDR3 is CASSLRLAGAWSVTDTQYF.

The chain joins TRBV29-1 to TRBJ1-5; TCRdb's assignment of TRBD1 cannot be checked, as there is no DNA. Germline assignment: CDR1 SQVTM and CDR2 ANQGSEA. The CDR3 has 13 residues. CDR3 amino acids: CSVETGGSQPQHF.